Listed here is a single T cell receptor (beta chain). What it binds is unknown. This sample is drawn from a study of cytomegalovirus exposure and HLA in healthy donors. Broader study findings: Further analysis was carried out later, and it showed several of the most significant clusters appearing linked to common viral pathogens.

Germline CDR1 SGHVS, CDR2 FQNEAQ. The V gene lost 6 bases and the J gene lost 8 bases, with 20 bases spanning the gap. The CDR3 has 15 residues. PCR was performed using 60 Vbeta and 13 Jbeta primers. Libraries were prepared by immunoSEQ multiplex PCR; TCRdb keeps only in-frame clonotypes and omits some of them. This sample has some 90,000 clones, with roughly 84% found just once. This clonotype originated in a man aged 25 to 40 in good health and CMV-seronegative. What was sequenced was PBMCs. V gene TRBV7-8 combines with J gene TRBJ2-1; D possibly corresponds to TRBD2 (6 bases). Written as DNA, the CDR3 is TGTGCCAGCAGAAAAGGGACTCCAGCGGGCTATGAGCAGTTCTTC. It codes for CASRKGTPAGYEQFF.